Listed here are 12 T cell receptor beta chains from one sample, sequenced in a study of Tregs in tolerant kidney transplant recipients. The assay was immunoSEQ multiplex PCR, and TCRdb's table has in-frame clones only and misses some. The sample lists 46,000 or so clones, about 90% occurring once. Input material: Tregs from blood. The receptors here all came from a human donor in good health.

This sequence joins TRBV5-1 and TRBJ1-6; no clear D. CDR1 and CDR2 from the germline V gene are SGHRS and YFSETQ. CDR3 length equals 16 residues. V was cut by 4 bases and J by 0 bases, with 11 bases left in between. CDR3 amino acids: CASSRGGSSYNSPLHF. The CDR3 DNA reads as TGCGCCAGCAGCCGGGGAGGGAGCTCCTATAATTCACCCCTCCACTTT.

A single count supports this clone. The chain couples TRBV5-1 to TRBJ2-2; maybe TRBD2 (5 bases). The CDR3 is 14 amino acids. CDR1 and CDR2 from the germline V gene are SGHRS and YFSETQ. V was trimmed by 2 bases and J by 3 bases, leaving 8 bases between them. The CDR3: CASSFFGDTGELFF. Here the CDR3 DNA reads TGCGCCAGCAGCTTTTTCGGGGACACCGGGGAGCTGTTTTTT.

This chain uses TRBV18 with TRBJ1-6; TRBD1 matches 7 bases. The CDR3 is 14 residues long. The trim removed 8 bases at V and 4 bases at J, leaving 5 bases unmatched. Looked up from germline, CDR1 is KGHSH and CDR2 is LQKENI. CDR3 sequence reads: CASTPGQYNSPLHF. The DNA for the CDR3 is TGTGCCAGCACCCCGGGACAGTATAATTCACCCCTCCACTTT. Full variable domain (rest looked up from reference TRBV18 and TRBJ1-6): NAGVMQNPRHLVRRRGQEARLRCSPMKGHSHVYWYRQLPEEGLKFMVYLQKENIIDESGMPKERFSAEFPKEGPSILRIQQVVRGDSAAYFCASTPGQYNSPLHFGNGTRLTVT.

The rearrangement links TRBV14 to TRBJ2-7; a weak D match, TRBD1 (6 bases). Trimming took off 1 base at V and 2 bases at J, with 15 bases between the two ends. CDR3 length: 16 amino acids. Germline CDR1 and CDR2: SGHDN and FVKESK. CDR3 DNA: TGTGCCAGCAGCCAAGGCCCCGGGACACCTCCCTACGAGCAGTACTTC. This sequence encodes CASSQGPGTPPYEQYF.

The rearrangement uses TRBV4-1 and TRBJ2-3; D is unclear. Trimming removed 1 base from V and 3 bases from J, with 11 bases in between. The CDR3 is made up of 15 amino acids. Per germline, CDR1 MGHRA and CDR2 YSYEKL. CDR3 in amino acids: CASSQALGRTDTQYF. CDR3 DNA: TGCGCCAGCAGCCAAGCCCTTGGACGTACAGATACGCAGTATTTT.

The genes are TRBV11-2 and TRBJ2-7, with D tentatively TRBD1 or TRBD2 (7 bases each). The germline CDR1 and CDR2 sequences are SGHAT and FQNNGV. CDR3 length: 13 amino acids. V lost 5 bases to trimming and J lost 6 bases, with 14 bases between them. CDR3 residues: CASSPTGRGEQYF. Written as DNA, the CDR3 is TGTGCCAGCAGCCCGACAGGGAGGGGCGAGCAGTACTTC.

The rearrangement uses TRBV5-5 and TRBJ2-7; tentatively, D is TRBD1 (6 bases). Between the trimmed V and J ends, which lost 1 base and 2 bases, there was a span of 13 bases. Germline CDR1 and CDR2: SGHKS and YYEKEE (reference sequence). The CDR3 extends over 15 amino acids. CDR3 loop: CASSLHPGDPYEQYF. CDR3 in DNA: TGTGCCAGCAGCTTGCACCCAGGGGACCCCTACGAGCAGTACTTC.

This chain uses TRBV29-1 with TRBJ1-2; D possibly corresponds to TRBD1 (6 bases). CDR1 and CDR2 from the germline V gene are SQVTM and ANQGSEA. The germline V and J ends were trimmed by 4 bases and 5 bases, with 23 bases remaining between them. The CDR3 runs to 16 residues. CDR3 DNA: TGCAGCGTTGTCGGCGGGGGCGCCGAAACAGATTATGGCTACACCTTC. Protein: CSVVGGGAETDYGYTF. The full variable domain, its missing parts supplied by reference TRBV29-1 and TRBJ1-2, is SAVISQKPSRDICQRGTSLTIQCQVDSQVTMMFWYRQQPGQSLTLIATANQGSEATYESGFVIDKFPISRPNLTFSTLTVSNMSPEDSSIYLCSVVGGGAETDYGYTFGSGTRLTVV.

J is TRBJ2-4 and V is TRBV7-9, with 7 nucleotides matching TRBD1. V was pared by 3 bases and J by 6 bases, with 2 bases of the junction left unmatched. CDR1 and CDR2 from the germline V gene are SEHNR and FQNEAQ (reference sequence). This CDR3 is 13 amino acids long. This chain's CDR3 is CASSFGTVNIQYF. The CDR3 DNA reads TGTGCCAGCAGCTTCGGGACAGTAAACATTCAGTACTTC.

The J gene is TRBJ2-1, the V gene TRBV15; weak D call: TRBD2 (6 bases). V lost 5 bases, J lost 4 bases, and 18 bases lay in between. The CDR3 covers 16 residues. The V gene's germline CDR1 is LNHNV and CDR2 YYDKDF (reference sequence). The CDR3 here is CATSPSPGLWYNEQFF. As DNA, the CDR3 is TGTGCCACCAGCCCATCCCCGGGACTTTGGTACAATGAGCAGTTCTTC.

The genes are TRBV5-1 and TRBJ2-1; D is undetermined. Trimming removed 4 bases from V and 9 bases from J, with 14 bases in between. Germline loops: CDR1 SGHRS, CDR2 YFSETQ. CDR3 length: 13 residues. Here the CDR3 reads CASSLEVGAEQFF. In nucleotides, the CDR3 is TGCGCCAGCAGCCTCGAGGTGGGTGCTGAGCAGTTCTTC.

This chain uses TRBV5-1 with TRBJ2-3, with a possible D match to TRBD1 (6 bases). Trimming took 3 bases from V and 2 from J, leaving 25 bases between them. The V gene's germline CDR1 is SGHRS and CDR2 YFSETQ. The CDR3 runs to 19 residues. In DNA form, the CDR3 reads TGCGCCAGCAGCTGGATCCGGGACACACGATTTTACTACACAGATACGCAGTATTTT. Translation: CASSWIRDTRFYYTDTQYF.